The sequence of this T cell receptor beta chain was determined in a study of blood T cell repertoires in COVID-19. In the study overall: The samples span acute and convalescent COVID-19 from the United States, Italy and Spain. T cells, B-cell-depleted T cells, or PBMCs provided the cDNA or gDNA that served as material.

Germline V gives CDR1 MNHEY, CDR2 SMNVEV (reference sequence). The CDR3 consists of 16 residues. V lost 6 bases and J lost 3; bases outside the gene matches: 9. The Seattle site enrolled patients during active infection and followed them longitudinally. Original methodology: Researchers report that nucleated cell counts were estimated from reference gene primer amplification. The repertoire was sequenced with immunoSEQ multiplex PCR; TCRdb's copy has only in-frame clones and lacks some. V, J and clone size derive from that table, while D and trimming were established from the DNA sequence. The sample shows over 200,000 clones, approximately 90% of them seen only once.

The chain couples TRBV27 to TRBJ1-2; the match to TRBD1 covers 11 bases. The origin of this receptor is a man in his thirties or forties with COVID-19, enrolled during active disease. Sequencing was performed on peripheral blood. The CDR3 spells CASSPYGQGADYGYTF. DNA of the CDR3: TGTGCCAGCAGCCCGTACGGACAGGGGGCAGACTATGGCTACACCTTC.